The clone carrying this TCR beta chain was observed a few times. Its cognate antigen is unknown. The authors incorporated unique molecular identifiers into the TCR beta cDNA libraries. It was from roughly 0.93 to 9.6 million T cells that some 470,000 cDNA molecules came. TCRdb re-derived calls from the PCR reads in MiXCR, one entry per CDR3 protein. The sample has about 460,000 distinct CDR3 sequences, 45% seen once. The CDR3 runs 14 residues. Trimming removed 6 bases at V and 0 bases at J, with 15 bases between. Germline values: CDR1 DFQATT, CDR2 SNEGSKA (reference sequence). This sample was taken from a study of post-analysis software for immune sequencing data. Study in general: Clinical courses comprised relapsing-remitting, secondary progressive and progressive-relapsing multiple sclerosis. Notes on the study in general: Normalized Chao1 diversity was significantly lower in multiple sclerosis patients than in controls. Included in a set of roughly 5 TRBV segments more frequent in patients than controls were TRBV5-6, TRBV5-1 and TRBV20-1. The authors found that F measure strongly co-clustered same-batch samples.

Sequencing was carried out using blood. The TCR comes from a girl aged 5 to 17 with multiple sclerosis. The gene calls are TRBV20-1 and TRBJ2-7; perhaps TRBD2 as D (6 bases). The CDR3 loop reads CSARTGTYSYEQYF. CDR3 nucleotide sequence: TGCAGTGCAAGGACCGGGACTTACTCCTACGAGCAGTACTTC.